The 21 T cell receptor beta chains below come from one sample, sequenced in a study of T cell repertoires in cytomegalovirus infection. TCRdb reprocessed the reads via MiXCR and lists one record per CDR3 protein. Of 200,000 to 250,000 distinct CDR3 sequences in the sample, roughly 22% are singletons; the top ten hold 15% to 20%. The specimen was CD8+ T cells from PBMCs. The receptors here all came from a human donor in good health (CMV status not recorded). Some clones in this sample may be carry-over from other donors' samples.

This clonotype was seen only a few times. This chain's CDR3 is CSVERKQGIRGYTF. The CDR3 DNA is TGCAGCGTTGAAAGGAAACAGGGGATTCGGGGCTACACCTTC. The V and J genes are TRBV29-1 and TRBJ1-2; 7 bases agree with TRBD1. The germline V gene encodes CDR1 SQVTM and CDR2 ANQGSEA. V lost 2 bases, J lost 8 bases, and 11 bases stayed unmatched. The CDR3 is 14 residues long.

There are a few counts of this clonotype. The V gene is TRBV19, the J gene TRBJ2-7, with 7 bases matching TRBD1. CDR3 length: 13 amino acids. Germline CDR1 LNHDA, CDR2 SQIVND (reference sequence). With 10 bases clipped from V and 5 bases from J, the junction kept 11 bases outside the gene matches. The CDR3 protein is CATSQGQYDEQYF. The CDR3 DNA sequence: TGTGCCACCAGCCAGGGACAGTACGACGAGCAGTACTTC.

The V call is TRBV25-1, the J call TRBJ2-1; D unclear. V shed 5 bases and J shed 7 bases, with 3 bases lying between them. From germline, CDR1 is MGHDK and CDR2 SYGVNS. The CDR3 has 10 residues. The CDR3 sequence is CASSRNEQFF. The CDR3 DNA is TGTGCCAGCAGTCGTAATGAGCAGTTCTTC.

This clonotype was seen once. The J gene is TRBJ1-2, the V gene TRBV15; no clear D gene. The CDR3 is 14 residues long. The V end was cut by 0 bases, the J end by 6 bases, with 11 bases between. The germline V gene encodes CDR1 LNHNV and CDR2 YYDKDF (reference sequence). In DNA form, the CDR3 reads TGTGCCACCAGCAGAGATAAAGGGCACCATGGCTACACCTTC. Protein: CATSRDKGHHGYTF.

This clonotype came up a few times. The chain carries TRBV20-1 and TRBJ2-1; 10 positions agree with TRBD2. Germline V gene data show CDR1 as DFQATT and CDR2 as SNEGSKA (reference sequence). The V segment lost 1 base and the J segment 8 bases; nucleotides outside the gene matches: 8. CDR3 size: 15 residues. CDR3 DNA: TGCAGTGCTAGAGTCAGTAGCGGGGGGCCCCATGAGCAGTTCTTC. This translates into CSARVSSGGPHEQFF.

Notes on this clonotype: A read error may be the cause here, since a much bigger clone is one base away. V gene TRBV7-2 combines with J gene TRBJ1-2; no reliable D call. This CDR3 has 14 amino acids. The germline V gene encodes CDR1 SGHTA and CDR2 FQGNSA. The CDR3 sequence: CASGFRQAIKGYTF. The CDR3 nucleotides read TGTGCCAGCGGCTTCAGGCAGGCGATTAAGGGCTACACCTTC.

V and J are TRBV27 and TRBJ1-2; D unclear. Germline lookup yields CDR1 MNHEY and CDR2 SMNVEV (reference sequence). This CDR3 region has 13 residues. V was clipped by 4 bases and J by 3 bases, with 9 bases between them. The DNA of the CDR3 is TGTGCCAGCAGTTACCGCGTGGACTATGGCTACACCTTC. It translates to CASSYRVDYGYTF.

This clonotype was found a few times. The chain links TRBV6-5 to TRBJ2-1; 8 bases fit TRBD1. CDR3 length: 15 residues. With V trimmed by 3 bases and J by 5 bases, 6 bases remained unmatched. The germline CDR1 and CDR2 sequences are MNHEY and SVGAGI. The CDR3 region is CASSYLQGAHNEQFF. The DNA for the CDR3 is TGTGCCAGCAGTTATCTTCAGGGGGCCCACAATGAGCAGTTCTTC.

The chain links TRBV6-5 to TRBJ2-1, with 7 bases aligning to TRBD1. Germline V gene lookup returns CDR1 MNHEY and CDR2 SVGAGI. V lost 6 bases and J lost 4; bases outside the gene matches: 9. This CDR3 spans 15 amino acids. The DNA of the CDR3 is TGTGCCAGCAGGGAAACAGGGGTCGATTACAATGAGCAGTTCTTC. Translating gives CASRETGVDYNEQFF.

There are many counts of this clonotype. The chain is built from TRBV7-2 and TRBJ1-5; 10 bases match TRBD1. CDR1 and CDR2 from the germline V gene are SGHTA and FQGNSA. Unmatched junction bases numbered 5, after V lost 5 bases and J lost 1 base. There are 16 residues in the CDR3. The CDR3 DNA reads TGTGCCAGCAGCAAAAGGGACAGGGGAAGCAATCAGCCCCAGCATTTT. Protein: CASSKRDRGSNQPQHF. Supplemented by reference TRBV7-2 and TRBJ1-5, the full variable domain reads GAGVSQSPSNKVTEKGKDVELRCDPISGHTALYWYRQSLGQGLEFLIYFQGNSAPDKSGLPSDRFSAERTGGSVSTLTIQRTQQEDSAVYLCASSKRDRGSNQPQHFGDGTRLSIL.

Here the CDR3 DNA reads TGCGCCAGCAGCTTGGCCCCGAACACCGGGGAGCTGTTTTTT. Encoded protein: CASSLAPNTGELFF. V usage is TRBV5-1 and J usage is TRBJ2-2, with D uncertain. Germline V gene lookup returns CDR1 SGHRS and CDR2 YFSETQ. Between the trimmed V and J ends, which lost 0 bases and 0 bases, there was a span of 3 bases. The CDR3 consists of 14 residues.

This chain joins TRBV5-1 and TRBJ2-7; TRBD2 is a possible D gene (7 bases). Per the germline V gene, CDR1 is SGHRS and CDR2 is YFSETQ. The CDR3 loop spans 17 amino acids. The germline V and J ends were trimmed by 4 bases and 0 bases, with 20 bases remaining between them. The CDR3 region is CASSGGGATGSSYEQYF. CDR3 in DNA: TGCGCCAGCAGCGGGGGGGGGGCGACAGGTTCCTCCTACGAGCAGTACTTC. The full variable domain, rest sourced from reference TRBV5-1 and TRBJ2-7, is KAGVTQTPRYLIKTRGQQVTLSCSPISGHRSVSWYQQTPGQGLQFLFEYFSETQRNKGNFPGRFSGRQFSNSRSEMNVSTLELGDSALYLCASSGGGATGSSYEQYFGPGTRLTVT.

The chain links TRBV19 to TRBJ2-7, with 12 bases aligning to TRBD1. The CDR3 runs to 16 residues. Trimming removed 5 bases from V and 4 bases from J; junction bases left unmatched: 9. Germline CDR1 LNHDA, CDR2 SQIVND (reference sequence). The CDR3: CASSRPGTGGEYEQYF. Written as DNA, the CDR3 is TGTGCCAGTAGTCGCCCCGGGACAGGGGGCGAATACGAGCAGTACTTC.

At least ten counts were recorded for this clonotype. The chain links TRBV20-1 to TRBJ1-4, with D tentatively TRBD1 (5 bases). Germline-derived CDR1 and CDR2 are DFQATT and SNEGSKA (reference sequence). The CDR3 has 15 amino acids. The germline V and J ends were trimmed by 0 bases and 5 bases, with 13 bases remaining between them. CDR3 sequence (DNA): TGCAGTGCTAGAGATCCTGGGAGGGGCAATGAAAAACTGTTTTTT. It encodes CSARDPGRGNEKLFF.

This rearrangement joins TRBV7-2 to TRBJ2-3; D unclear. CDR1 and CDR2 (germline): SGHTA, FQGNSA. The length of the CDR3 is 14 residues. Trimming removed 3 bases from V and 0 bases from J, with 7 bases in between. CDR3 sequence reads: CASSFRVSTDTQYF. The CDR3 DNA is TGTGCCAGCAGCTTTCGGGTCAGCACAGATACGCAGTATTTT.

The chain has TRBV6-5 and TRBJ2-1; TRBD2 matches 12 bases. Germline trimming cut 5 bases from V and 6 bases from J; bases unmatched to any gene: 5. Germline assignment: CDR1 MNHEY and CDR2 SVGAGI. The length of the CDR3 is 15 residues. CDR3 sequence (DNA): TGTGCCAGCAGTAGTCTAGCGGGGGGGCGCAATGAGCAGTTCTTC. Translated: CASSSLAGGRNEQFF.

The J gene is TRBJ2-7, the V gene TRBV27, with TRBD2 matching 7 bases. CDR3 length: 15 residues. V gave up 6 bases and J gave up 3 bases; unmatched junction bases: 11. Germline assignment: CDR1 MNHEY and CDR2 SMNVEV (reference sequence). Written as DNA, the CDR3 is TGTGCCAGCAGCCGATTGTTTGCGGGAGACTACGAGCAGTACTTC. It codes for CASSRLFAGDYEQYF.

A few counts support this clonotype. The chain joins TRBV14 to TRBJ2-7; 7 bases match TRBD2. Germline V CDR1 and CDR2: SGHDN, FVKESK. The CDR3 runs to 16 residues. V was pared by 5 bases and J by 3 bases, with 13 bases of the junction left unmatched. The CDR3 coding sequence is TGTGCCAGCAGCGGCGGACCGGGGGGAGGAGACTACGAGCAGTACTTC. Its translation is CASSGGPGGGDYEQYF. Combining the CDR3 with reference TRBV14 and TRBJ2-7 gives the whole variable domain EAGVTQFPSHSVIEKGQTVTLRCDPISGHDNLYWYRRVMGKEIKFLLHFVKESKQDESGMPNNRFLAERTGGTYSTLKVQPAELEDSGVYFCASSGGPGGGDYEQYFGPGTRLTVT.

This clonotype was recorded many times. This chain joins TRBV7-2 and TRBJ2-7, with a weak D call TRBD2 (5 bases). The ends were cut back, 5 bases at V and 2 bases at J, with 13 bases in the middle. The V gene's germline CDR1 is SGHTA and CDR2 FQGNSA. The CDR3 loop spans 14 amino acids. The CDR3 DNA reads TGTGCCAGCAGCCCTGGCGGGTCGACCTACGAGCAGTACTTC. Its protein is CASSPGGSTYEQYF.

The chain has TRBV12-3 or TRBV12-4 and TRBJ2-3; TRBD2 matches at 8 bases. With V trimmed by 2 bases and J by 1 base, 2 bases remained unmatched. CDR3 size: 15 residues. CDR3: CASSLPGLGTDTQYF. As DNA, the CDR3 is TGTGCCAGCAGTTTACCGGGACTAGGCACAGATACGCAGTATTTT.

The table lists this clonotype with a few counts. The chain employs TRBV20-1 and TRBJ1-2; D may be TRBD1 (5 bases). The CDR3 consists of 14 residues. V gave up 1 base and J gave up 5 bases, with 14 bases separating them. Germline CDR1 reads DFQATT; CDR2 reads SNEGSKA (reference sequence). The CDR3 nucleotides read TGCAGTGCTAGAGCCGGTGGGACGGAGTATGGCTACACCTTC. Its translation: CSARAGGTEYGYTF.